This TCR beta chain was recovered during a study of blood T cell repertoires in COVID-19. On the study more broadly: Acute and convalescent COVID-19 specimens originated in the United States, Italy and Spain. T cells, B-cell-depleted T cells, or PBMCs provided the cDNA or gDNA that served as material.

Authors' data handling: Counts of nucleated cells, estimated from reference gene primer amplification, were obtained. Profiling relied on immunoSEQ multiplex PCR, and the TCRdb table lists in-frame clones only, not all of them. The DNA was the basis for D and trimming; V, J and clone size are from that table. The profile shows about 100,000 clones, around 90% of them singletons. Germline V gene data show CDR1 as SGHVS and CDR2 as FQNEAQ. Germline trimming cut 5 bases from V and 3 bases from J; bases unmatched to any gene: 7. The length of the CDR3 is 16 residues. The sequenced material came from peripheral blood. The chain has TRBV7-8 and TRBJ2-1; 10 nucleotides align to TRBD1. The receptor was isolated from a man aged 35 to 55 with active or convalescent COVID-19. In DNA form, the CDR3 reads TGTGCCAGCAGCCTACAGGGACAGGGGAACTACAATGAGCAGTTCTTC. Translation gives CASSLQGQGNYNEQFF.